The clone carrying this TCR beta chain was detected only a few times. Its antigen is still unknown. The sample comes from a study of T cell repertoires in cytomegalovirus infection. Background on the study: Recently identified HLA-C-restricted CMV epitopes were used, and well-studied HLA-B-restricted CMV epitopes were used as well.

Findings and caveats of the study: CMV carriers with the relevant HLA were identified by cumulative public TCR beta family frequency.

Trimming shortened V by 3 bases and J by 9 bases, and 12 bases separated the two germline ends. Germline CDR1 is SQVTM and CDR2 is ANQGSEA. This CDR3 spans 11 amino acids. Each CDR3 protein is one row after TCRdb ran MiXCR on the reads. The top ten hold 20% of the sample, which has about 340,000 distinct CDR3 sequences, roughly 29% seen once. The rearrangement uses TRBV29-1 and TRBJ2-7, with D possibly TRBD1 on 5 matching bases. The clonotype originates from a human donor in good health (CMV status not recorded). Some clones in this sample may be carry-over from other donors' samples. This specimen consisted of cultured PBMCs, obtained from culture after CMV antigen stimulation. DNA for the CDR3: TGCAGCGTTGATTTAGGGGCCATGCAGTACTTC. This sequence encodes CSVDLGAMQYF.